The 25 T cell receptor beta chains reported below all come from one sample, sequenced in a study of cytomegalovirus exposure and HLA in healthy donors. Sequencing used immunoSEQ multiplex PCR; TCRdb keeps in-frame clones, though not all of them. This sample has 150,000 to 200,000 clones, with around four fifths found just once. Sequenced sample: PBMCs. The receptors come from a man younger than 40 in good health and CMV-seropositive.

This clone was found a few times. The chain links TRBV5-1 to TRBJ2-7; 9 nucleotides agree with TRBD1. The CDR3 is made up of 14 amino acids. CDR1 is SGHRS and CDR2 is YFSETQ in the germline V gene. V lost 3 bases and J lost 2; bases outside the gene matches: 3. Here the CDR3 reads CASSWGTGTYEQYF. The CDR3 bases are TGCGCCAGCAGCTGGGGGACAGGGACCTACGAGCAGTACTTC.

This clone was picked up one time. The chain joins TRBV6-1 to TRBJ2-3; TRBD2 agrees at 12 bases. The junction had 4 bases not matched to a gene; V was cut back by 5 bases and J by 4 bases. The CDR3 sequence is 15 residues long. Looked up from germline, CDR1 is MNHNS and CDR2 is SASEGT. DNA of the CDR3: TGTGCCAGCAGTTCTAGCGGGGGGGTCCCAGATACGCAGTATTTT. It translates to CASSSSGGVPDTQYF.

This clone was counted once. The rearrangement joins TRBV4-2 to TRBJ1-3, with D uncertain. From germline, CDR1 is LGHNA and CDR2 YNFKEQ. The V gene lost 4 bases and the J gene lost 4 bases, with 14 bases spanning the gap. This CDR3 contains 15 residues. The CDR3 loop is CASSPLRETGNTIYF. CDR3 bases: TGTGCCAGCAGCCCCCTCCGGGAAACCGGAAACACCATATATTTT.

V gene TRBV4-1 combines with J gene TRBJ1-2; D may be TRBD1 (5 bases). The germline CDR1 and CDR2 sequences are MGHRA and YSYEKL. Between the trimmed V and J ends, which lost 0 bases and 6 bases, there was a span of 17 bases. This CDR3 is 16 amino acids long. DNA for the CDR3: TGCGCCAGCAGCCAAGATCCTGGCAGGGCAATAAATGGCTACACCTTC. Amino acids: CASSQDPGRAINGYTF.

The rearrangement joins TRBV30 to TRBJ1-1; D call uncertain. CDR3 length equals 13 residues. Trimming cost V 3 bases and J 3 bases, with 11 bases left between them. Germline assignment: CDR1 GTSNPN and CDR2 SVGIG (reference sequence). CDR3 nucleotides: TGTGCCTGGAGCCCCGACGGGGACACTGAAGCTTTCTTT. Its translation is CAWSPDGDTEAFF. Using reference TRBV30 and TRBJ1-1 for the parts outside the CDR3, the full variable domain is SQTIHQWPATLVQPVGSPLSLECTVEGTSNPNLYWYRQAAGRGLQLLFYSVGIGQISSEVPQNLSASRPQDRQFILSSKKLLLSDSGFYLCAWSPDGDTEAFFGQGTRLTVV.

This sequence joins TRBV6-5 and TRBJ1-4; a possible D gene is TRBD1 (5 bases). The CDR3 covers 14 residues. Per the germline V gene, CDR1 is MNHEY and CDR2 is SVGAGI. V was trimmed by 0 bases and J by 8 bases, leaving 10 bases between them. The CDR3 DNA follows: TGTGCCAGCAGTTACTCGCAGGGAGGCGAAAAACTGTTTTTT. It translates to CASSYSQGGEKLFF.

The CDR3 sequence is CASSVTGATNEKLFF. In DNA, the CDR3 is TGTGCCAGCAGTGTCACGGGAGCAACTAATGAAAAACTGTTTTTT. This chain connects TRBV11-2 to TRBJ1-4; D remains unclear. This CDR3 spans 15 amino acids. Trimming took 6 bases from V and 0 from J, leaving 11 bases between them. Looked up from germline, CDR1 is SGHAT and CDR2 is FQNNGV.

The rearrangement joins TRBV7-3 to TRBJ2-6, with 7 bases fitting TRBD1. The CDR3 has 20 residues. V trimming: 5 bases; J trimming: 0 bases; junction bases outside the gene matches: 16. Germline assignment: CDR1 SGHTA and CDR2 FQGTGA. This chain's CDR3 is CASSPLQQGVISSGANVLTF. The DNA for the CDR3 is TGTGCCAGCAGCCCGTTACAGCAGGGGGTCATCAGCTCTGGGGCCAACGTCCTGACTTTC.

J is TRBJ2-2 and V is TRBV5-1; 10 nucleotides align to TRBD1. Trimming took 0 bases from V and 5 from J; bases not matched to a gene: 1. CDR3 length: 15 residues. Germline-derived CDR1 and CDR2 are SGHRS and YFSETQ. Here the CDR3 DNA reads TGCGCCAGCAGCTTGGGGGACAGGGGTACCGGGGAGCTGTTTTTT. Its translation is CASSLGDRGTGELFF.

The chain employs TRBV11-3 and TRBJ2-7; no firm D call. The CDR3 is made up of 12 amino acids. The V gene's germline CDR1 is SGHNT and CDR2 YENEEA. V lost 4 bases and J 4 bases, leaving 8 bases between the germline ends. The CDR3 region is CASSCERYEQYF. Here the CDR3 DNA reads TGTGCCAGCAGCTGTGAGAGGTACGAGCAGTACTTC.

V and J are TRBV7-2 and TRBJ2-5; 13 bases match TRBD2. The trim removed 7 bases at V and 6 bases at J, leaving 8 bases unmatched. There are 15 residues in the CDR3. Germline V gene lookup returns CDR1 SGHTA and CDR2 FQGNSA. The CDR3 reads CASTETSGGAQTQYF. CDR3 coding DNA: TGTGCCAGCACCGAAACTAGCGGGGGGGCACAGACCCAGTACTTC.

This clone was picked up a small number of times. The V and J genes are TRBV27 and TRBJ2-7; 8 bases are shared with TRBD1. This CDR3 is 14 amino acids long. With V trimmed by 6 bases and J by 3 bases, 7 bases remained unmatched. Germline CDR1 reads MNHEY; CDR2 reads SMNVEV (reference sequence). The CDR3 here is CASRRQGRNYEQYF. The CDR3 nucleotides are TGTGCCAGCAGACGACAGGGGAGGAACTACGAGCAGTACTTC.

The chain couples TRBV7-2 to TRBJ2-6, with TRBD2 matching over 8 bases. J lost 0 bases, V lost 5 bases, and 6 bases had no gene match. CDR3 length: 17 residues. Germline V lookup: CDR1 SGHTA, CDR2 FQGNSA. CDR3 DNA sequence: TGTGCCAGCAGCCAGCGGGGGAAGACCTCTGGGGCCAACGTCCTGACTTTC. It yields the protein CASSQRGKTSGANVLTF.

The chain recombines TRBV7-9 with TRBJ1-6, with no clear D. Trimming stripped 11 bases from V and 10 bases from J, with 15 bases between. Germline-derived CDR1 and CDR2 are SEHNR and FQNEAQ (reference sequence). The CDR3 is made up of 12 amino acids. CDR3 bases: TGTGCCCGGACCGGGGAAGGATCACCCCTCCACTTT. Its protein is CARTGEGSPLHF.

CDR3 nucleotides: TGCGCCAGCAGCCCCGAGGACAGGGTGGGCCAGCCCCAGCATTTT. This gives the protein CASSPEDRVGQPQHF. This chain connects TRBV4-1 to TRBJ1-5, with TRBD1 identical over 8 bases. V lost 4 bases to trimming and J lost 7 bases; unmatched junction nucleotides: 9. The germline CDR1 and CDR2 sequences are MGHRA and YSYEKL. The CDR3 is 15 residues long.

This sequence joins TRBV18 and TRBJ2-3, with D perhaps TRBD2 (6 bases). The V end was cut by 5 bases, the J end by 1 base, with 13 bases between. In germline, CDR1 is KGHSH, CDR2 LQKENI. The CDR3 has 15 amino acids. The chain's CDR3 is CASSSPGLGTDTQYF. DNA of the CDR3: TGTGCCAGCTCATCTCCGGGACTGGGCACAGATACGCAGTATTTT.

This clone was seen at least ten times. The rearrangement links TRBV6-4 to TRBJ2-3; TRBD2 matches 12 bases. Germline trimming cut 8 bases from V and 11 bases from J; bases unmatched to any gene: 14. The CDR3 runs 15 residues. The germline gives CDR1 MRHNA, CDR2 SNTAGT. CDR3 DNA sequence: TGTGCCAGCGGCCCTAGCGGGGGGGACGTGAGTATGCAGTATTTT. Translating gives CASGPSGGDVSMQYF.

The CDR3 here is CASSLSHGQAANSYEQYF. DNA of the CDR3: TGTGCCAGCTCACTCTCCCATGGACAGGCCGCCAACTCCTACGAGCAGTACTTC. The chain links TRBV18 to TRBJ2-7; 7 bases align to TRBD1. Germline V lookup: CDR1 KGHSH, CDR2 LQKENI. Losses at the gene ends were 4 bases for V and 0 bases for J; bases not matched to a gene: 15. This CDR3 is built from 18 residues.

The V and J genes are TRBV10-3 and TRBJ2-5; perhaps TRBD1 as D (6 bases). Trimming pared 9 bases from V and 0 bases from J, leaving 8 bases between. CDR1 and CDR2 from the germline V gene are ENHRY and SYGVKD. This CDR3 is built from 12 residues. This CDR3 is CAIRTDQETQYF. DNA for the CDR3: TGTGCCATTCGGACAGACCAAGAGACCCAGTACTTC.

The chain uses TRBV14 and TRBJ2-2, with TRBD2 matching over 11 bases. V lost 3 bases to trimming and J lost 3 bases; unmatched junction nucleotides: 3. Germline values: CDR1 SGHDN, CDR2 FVKESK. The CDR3 has 16 amino acids. The CDR3 reads CASSHRLAGYTGELFF. CDR3 nucleotide sequence: TGTGCCAGCAGCCATCGACTAGCGGGGTACACCGGGGAGCTGTTTTTT.

The V and J genes are TRBV28 and TRBJ1-6; TRBD1 agrees at 9 bases. J gave up 9 bases and V 4 bases, and 7 bases lay outside the gene matches. Germline assignment: CDR1 MDHEN and CDR2 SYDVKM. The CDR3 covers 15 residues. The CDR3 sequence is CASSYRGLNGSPLHF. CDR3 nucleotides: TGTGCCAGCAGTTACAGGGGGCTAAATGGTTCACCCCTCCACTTT. The whole variable domain, remainder taken from reference TRBV28 and TRBJ1-6, is DVKVTQSSRYLVKRTGEKVFLECVQDMDHENMFWYRQDPGLGLRLIYFSYDVKMKEKGDIPEGYSVSREKKERFSLILESASTNQTSMYLCASSYRGLNGSPLHFGNGTRLTVT.

This clone appeared a single time. The chain couples TRBV9 to TRBJ2-4, with 10 bases identical to TRBD1. V dropped 4 bases and J dropped 0; count of bases not matched to a gene: 7. Germline V lookup: CDR1 SGDLS, CDR2 YYNGEE. There are 17 residues in the CDR3. The DNA of the CDR3 is TGTGCCAGCAGCCCAAGGGACAGGGGTTTAGCCAAAAACATTCAGTACTTC. Its translation: CASSPRDRGLAKNIQYF.

In its sample, this clone was seen a few times. The rearrangement links TRBV28 to TRBJ2-7; the match to TRBD1 covers 7 bases. The germline V gene has CDR1 MDHEN and CDR2 SYDVKM. The CDR3 is 14 amino acids. The trim removed 3 bases at V and 0 bases at J, leaving 2 bases unmatched. Here the CDR3 reads CASSFWTGSYEQYF. The CDR3 nucleotides are TGTGCCAGCAGTTTTTGGACAGGCTCCTACGAGCAGTACTTC.

CDR3 nucleotides: TGTGCCAGCAGCTTCCGATGGGACAGGGCCGAGCAGTACTTC. It is translated as CASSFRWDRAEQYF. The chain links TRBV7-2 to TRBJ2-7; 9 nucleotides agree with TRBD1. Germline lookup yields CDR1 SGHTA and CDR2 FQGNSA. CDR3 size: 14 residues. The ends lost 3 bases at V and 6 bases at J; junction bases unmatched: 6.

The CDR3 region has the DNA TGTGCCAGCAGTTACGGCGGGGCCACCTACGAGCAGTACTTC. It is translated as CASSYGGATYEQYF. The chain couples TRBV6-5 to TRBJ2-7, with a possible D match to TRBD2 (6 bases). Trimming pared 2 bases from V and 2 bases from J, leaving 10 bases between. Germline V CDR1 and CDR2: MNHEY, SVGAGI. This CDR3 has 14 amino acids.